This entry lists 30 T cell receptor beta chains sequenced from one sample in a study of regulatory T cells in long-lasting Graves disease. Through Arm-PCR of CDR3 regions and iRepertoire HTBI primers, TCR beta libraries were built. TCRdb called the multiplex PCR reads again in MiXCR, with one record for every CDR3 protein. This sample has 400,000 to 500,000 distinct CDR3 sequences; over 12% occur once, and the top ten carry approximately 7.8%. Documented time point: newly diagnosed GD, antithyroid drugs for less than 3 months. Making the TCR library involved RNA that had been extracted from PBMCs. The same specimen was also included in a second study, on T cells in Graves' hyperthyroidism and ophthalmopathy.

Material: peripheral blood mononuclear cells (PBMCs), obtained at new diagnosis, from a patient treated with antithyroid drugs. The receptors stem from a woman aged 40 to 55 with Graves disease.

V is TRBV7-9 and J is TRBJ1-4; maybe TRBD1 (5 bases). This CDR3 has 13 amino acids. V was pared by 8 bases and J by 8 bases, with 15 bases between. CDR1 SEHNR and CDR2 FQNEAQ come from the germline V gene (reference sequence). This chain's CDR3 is CASGAAGREKLFF. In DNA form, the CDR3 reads TGTGCCAGCGGGGCCGCTGGAAGGGAAAAACTGTTTTTT.

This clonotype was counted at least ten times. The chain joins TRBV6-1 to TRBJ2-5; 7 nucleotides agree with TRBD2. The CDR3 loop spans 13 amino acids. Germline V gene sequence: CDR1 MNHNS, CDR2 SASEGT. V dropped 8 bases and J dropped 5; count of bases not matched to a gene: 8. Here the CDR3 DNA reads TGTGCCAGCCAGGGAGGGAGGTGGGAGACCCAGTACTTC. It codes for CASQGGRWETQYF.

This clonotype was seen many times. The CDR3 DNA reads TGTGCCAGCAGCTCCTGGACTAGCGGGATCTCCTACGAGCAGTACTTC. It yields the protein CASSSWTSGISYEQYF. The chain uses TRBV11-2 and TRBJ2-7, with TRBD2 matching over 12 bases. The length of the CDR3 is 16 residues. The V gene end was trimmed by 4 bases and the J gene end by 0 bases; junction bases not matched to a gene: 4. CDR1 and CDR2 from the germline V gene are SGHAT and FQNNGV.

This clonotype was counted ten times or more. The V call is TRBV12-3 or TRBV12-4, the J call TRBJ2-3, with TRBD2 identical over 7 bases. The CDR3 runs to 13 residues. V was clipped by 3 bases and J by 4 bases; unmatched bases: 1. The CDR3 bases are TGTGCCAGCAGTTTCCGGGAGGCAGATACGCAGTATTTT. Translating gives CASSFREADTQYF.

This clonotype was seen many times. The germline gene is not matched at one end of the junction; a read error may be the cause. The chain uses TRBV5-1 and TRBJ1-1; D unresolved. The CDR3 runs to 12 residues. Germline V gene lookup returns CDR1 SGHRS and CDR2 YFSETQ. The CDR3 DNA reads TGTGCCAGCAGTCTAGAGCGTACTGAAGCTTTCTTT. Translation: CASSLERTEAFF.

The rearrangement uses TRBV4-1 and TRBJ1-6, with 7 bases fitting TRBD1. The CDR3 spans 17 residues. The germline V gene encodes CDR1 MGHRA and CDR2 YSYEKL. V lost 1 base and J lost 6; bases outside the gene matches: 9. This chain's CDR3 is CASSQGWLQGINSPLHF. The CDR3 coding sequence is TGCGCCAGCAGCCAAGGATGGTTACAGGGGATTAATTCACCCCTCCACTTT.

The CDR3 DNA reads TGTGCCACCAGCAGAGATATTAGCATTCAGTACTTC. Amino acid sequence: CATSRDISIQYF. V is TRBV15 and J is TRBJ2-4; unclear D gene. Trimming removed 0 bases from V and 9 bases from J, with 6 bases in between. The V gene's germline CDR1 is LNHNV and CDR2 YYDKDF (reference sequence). This CDR3 region has 12 residues. Together with reference TRBV15 and TRBJ2-4, the CDR3 gives the full variable domain: DAMVIQNPRYQVTQFGKPVTLSCSQTLNHNVMYWYQQKSSQAPKLLFHYYDKDFNNEADTPDNFQSRRPNTSFCFLDIRSPGLGDTAMYLCATSRDISIQYFGAGTRLSVL.

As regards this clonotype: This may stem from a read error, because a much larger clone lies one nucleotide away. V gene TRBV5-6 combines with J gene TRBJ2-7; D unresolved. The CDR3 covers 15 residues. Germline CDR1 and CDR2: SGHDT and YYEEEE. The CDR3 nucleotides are TGTGCCAGCAGCTCCGTGCGCCACTCGTCCTACGACCAGTACTTC. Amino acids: CASSSVRHSSYDQYF.

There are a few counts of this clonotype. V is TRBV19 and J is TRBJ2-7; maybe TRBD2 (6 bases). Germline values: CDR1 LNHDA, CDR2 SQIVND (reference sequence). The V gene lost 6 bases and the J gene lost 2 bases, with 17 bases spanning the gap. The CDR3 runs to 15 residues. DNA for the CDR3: TGTGCCAGTAGCCCTTCTCTAGCGACTACCTACGAGCAGTACTTC. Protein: CASSPSLATTYEQYF.

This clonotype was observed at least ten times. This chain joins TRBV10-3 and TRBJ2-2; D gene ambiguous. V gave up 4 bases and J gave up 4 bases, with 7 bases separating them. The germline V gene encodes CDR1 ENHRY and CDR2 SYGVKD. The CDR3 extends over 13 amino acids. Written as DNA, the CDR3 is TGTGCCATCAGTGGCGGCCTCACCGGGGAGCTGTTTTTT. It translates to CAISGGLTGELFF.

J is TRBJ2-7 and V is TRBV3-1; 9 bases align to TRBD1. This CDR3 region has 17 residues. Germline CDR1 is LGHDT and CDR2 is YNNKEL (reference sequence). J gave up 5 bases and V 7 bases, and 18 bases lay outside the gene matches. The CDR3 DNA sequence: TGTGCCAGCACCTCTAAGCCCGGGACAGGGAATTTTCACGAGCAGTACTTC. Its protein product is CASTSKPGTGNFHEQYF.

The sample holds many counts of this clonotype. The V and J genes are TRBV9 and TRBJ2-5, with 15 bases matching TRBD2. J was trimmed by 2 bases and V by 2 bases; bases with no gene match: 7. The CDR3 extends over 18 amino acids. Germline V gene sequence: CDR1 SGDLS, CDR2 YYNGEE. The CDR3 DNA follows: TGTGCCAGCAGCGTGGGACTAGCGGGAGGAGTATTACAAGAGACCCAGTACTTC. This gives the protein CASSVGLAGGVLQETQYF.

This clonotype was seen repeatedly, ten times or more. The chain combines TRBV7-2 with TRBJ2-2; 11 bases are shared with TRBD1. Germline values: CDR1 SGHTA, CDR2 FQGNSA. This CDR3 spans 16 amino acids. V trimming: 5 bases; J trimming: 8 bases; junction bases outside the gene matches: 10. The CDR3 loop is CASSPRTGGYTGELFF. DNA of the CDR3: TGTGCCAGCAGCCCCCGGACAGGGGGCTATACAGGGGAGCTGTTTTTT. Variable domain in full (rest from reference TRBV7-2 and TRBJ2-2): GAGVSQSPSNKVTEKGKDVELRCDPISGHTALYWYRQSLGQGLEFLIYFQGNSAPDKSGLPSDRFSAERTGGSVSTLTIQRTQQEDSAVYLCASSPRTGGYTGELFFGEGSRLTVL.

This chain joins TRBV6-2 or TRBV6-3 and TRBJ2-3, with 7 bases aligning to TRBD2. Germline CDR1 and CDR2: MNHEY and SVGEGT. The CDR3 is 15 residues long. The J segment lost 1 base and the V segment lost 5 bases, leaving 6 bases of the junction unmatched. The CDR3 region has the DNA TGTGCCAGCAGTGCCCCGGGGGGTGGCACAGATACGCAGTATTTT. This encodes CASSAPGGGTDTQYF.

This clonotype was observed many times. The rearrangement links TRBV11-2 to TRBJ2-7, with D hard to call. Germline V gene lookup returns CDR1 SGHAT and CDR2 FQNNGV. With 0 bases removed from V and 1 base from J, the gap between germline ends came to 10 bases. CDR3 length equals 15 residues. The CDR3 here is CASSLDWVKSYEQYF. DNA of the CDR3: TGTGCCAGCAGCTTAGATTGGGTAAAATCCTACGAGCAGTACTTC.

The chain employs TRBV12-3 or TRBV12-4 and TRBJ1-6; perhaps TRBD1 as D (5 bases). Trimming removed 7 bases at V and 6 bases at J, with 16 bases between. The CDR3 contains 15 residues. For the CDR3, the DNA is TGTGCCAGCACAGTGGGGCCCCTGGGTAATTCACCCCTCCACTTT. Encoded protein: CASTVGPLGNSPLHF.

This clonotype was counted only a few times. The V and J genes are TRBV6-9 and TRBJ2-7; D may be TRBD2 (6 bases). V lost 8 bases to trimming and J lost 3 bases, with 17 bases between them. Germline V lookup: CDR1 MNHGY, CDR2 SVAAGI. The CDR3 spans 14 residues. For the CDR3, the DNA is TGTGCCAGCTCGTTAAACGGGAGTTTCTACGAGCAGTACTTC. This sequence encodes CASSLNGSFYEQYF.

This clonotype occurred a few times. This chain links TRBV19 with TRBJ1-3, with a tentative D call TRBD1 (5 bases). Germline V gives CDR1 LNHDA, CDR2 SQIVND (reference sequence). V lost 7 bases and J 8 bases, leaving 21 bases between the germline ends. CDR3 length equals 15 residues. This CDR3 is CASNGAPPFGDTIYF. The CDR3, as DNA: TGTGCCAGTAACGGGGCCCCACCTTTCGGGGACACCATATATTTT.

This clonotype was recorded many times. The CDR3 DNA follows: TGTGCCAGCGGGGGACAGGGGACAAGATACAATGAGCAGTTCTTC. It yields the protein CASGGQGTRYNEQFF. The chain joins TRBV2 to TRBJ2-1; the match to TRBD1 covers 10 bases. Losses at the gene ends were 8 bases for V and 4 bases for J; bases not matched to a gene: 8. CDR3 size: 15 residues. Per germline, CDR1 SNHLY and CDR2 FYNNEI. The variable domain in full, with the rest retrieved from reference TRBV2 and TRBJ2-1, is EPEVTQTPSHQVTQMGQEVILRCVPISNHLYFYWYRQILGQKVEFLVSFYNNEISEKSEIFDDQFSVERPDGSNFTLKIRSTKLEDSAMYFCASGGQGTRYNEQFFGPGTRLTVL.

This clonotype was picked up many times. This chain's CDR3 is CATSAVPGTGELFF. The CDR3 nucleotides read TGTGCCACCAGTGCCGTCCCCGGCACCGGGGAGCTGTTTTTT. The rearrangement links TRBV24-1 to TRBJ2-2; D is ambiguous. Per the germline V gene, CDR1 is KGHDR and CDR2 is SFDVKD. V was trimmed by 5 bases and J by 4 bases, leaving 10 bases between them. The length of the CDR3 is 14 residues.

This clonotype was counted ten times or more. CDR3 loop: CASSLEPGLSTDTQYF. In DNA, the CDR3 is TGTGCCAGCAGTTTGGAACCGGGACTTTCCACAGATACGCAGTATTTT. This chain connects TRBV28 to TRBJ2-3; D is perhaps TRBD2 (6 bases). The CDR3 contains 16 residues. With 3 bases removed from V and 2 bases from J, the gap between germline ends came to 15 bases. Germline-derived CDR1 and CDR2 are MDHEN and SYDVKM.

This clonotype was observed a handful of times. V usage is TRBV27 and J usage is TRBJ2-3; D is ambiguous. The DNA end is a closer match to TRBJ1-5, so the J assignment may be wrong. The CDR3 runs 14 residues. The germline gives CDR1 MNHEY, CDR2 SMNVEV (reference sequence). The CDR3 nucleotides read TGTGCCAGCAGTTCGCCCCAGGTGACGGATACGCAGCATTTT. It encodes CASSSPQVTDTQHF.

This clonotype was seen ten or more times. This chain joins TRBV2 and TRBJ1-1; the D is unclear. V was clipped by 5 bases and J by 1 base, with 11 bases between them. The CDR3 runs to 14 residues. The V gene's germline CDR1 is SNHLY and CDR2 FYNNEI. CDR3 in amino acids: CASSMRVGNTEAFF. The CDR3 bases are TGTGCCAGCAGTATGAGGGTAGGGAACACTGAAGCTTTCTTT.

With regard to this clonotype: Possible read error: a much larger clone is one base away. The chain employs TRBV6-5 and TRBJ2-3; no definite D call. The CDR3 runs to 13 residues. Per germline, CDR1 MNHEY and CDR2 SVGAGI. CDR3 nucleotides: TGTGCCAGCAGTTATGGCAACACAGATACGCAGTGTTTT. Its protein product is CASSYGNTDTQCF.

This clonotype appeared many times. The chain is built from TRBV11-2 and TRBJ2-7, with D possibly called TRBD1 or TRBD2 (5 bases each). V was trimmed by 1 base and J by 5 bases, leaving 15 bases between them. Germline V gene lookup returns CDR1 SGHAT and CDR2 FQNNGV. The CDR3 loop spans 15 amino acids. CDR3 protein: CASSLVVGVGNEQYF. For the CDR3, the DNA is TGTGCCAGCAGCTTAGTGGTGGGGGTTGGGAACGAGCAGTACTTC.

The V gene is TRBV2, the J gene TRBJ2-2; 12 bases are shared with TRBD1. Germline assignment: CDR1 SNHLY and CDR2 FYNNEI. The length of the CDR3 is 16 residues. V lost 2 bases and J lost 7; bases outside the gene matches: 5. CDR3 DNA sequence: TGTGCCAGCAGTGAACTGGGACAGGGGGCAGTCGGGGAGCTGTTTTTT. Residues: CASSELGQGAVGELFF.

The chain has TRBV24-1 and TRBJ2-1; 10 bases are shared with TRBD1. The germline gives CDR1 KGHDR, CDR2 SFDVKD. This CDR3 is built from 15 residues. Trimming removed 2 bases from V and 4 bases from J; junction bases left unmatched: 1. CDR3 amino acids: CATSDWGQGYNEQFF. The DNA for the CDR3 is TGTGCCACCAGTGATTGGGGACAGGGGTACAATGAGCAGTTCTTC.

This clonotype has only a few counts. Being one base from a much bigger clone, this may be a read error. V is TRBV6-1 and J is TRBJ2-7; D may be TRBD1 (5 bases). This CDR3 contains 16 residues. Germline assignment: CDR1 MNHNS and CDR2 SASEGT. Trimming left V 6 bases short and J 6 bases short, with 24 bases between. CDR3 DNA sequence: TGTGCCAGCAGGCCGCCAGGGTCCCTTATTCCCTGCGAGCAGTACTTC. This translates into CASRPPGSLIPCEQYF.

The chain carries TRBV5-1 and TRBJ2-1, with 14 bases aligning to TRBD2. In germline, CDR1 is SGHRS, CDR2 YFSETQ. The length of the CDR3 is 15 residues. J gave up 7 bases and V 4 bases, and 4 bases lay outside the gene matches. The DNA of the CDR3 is TGCGCCAGCAGCCCGGGACTAGCGGGGGAAAATGAGCAGTTCTTC. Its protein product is CASSPGLAGENEQFF.

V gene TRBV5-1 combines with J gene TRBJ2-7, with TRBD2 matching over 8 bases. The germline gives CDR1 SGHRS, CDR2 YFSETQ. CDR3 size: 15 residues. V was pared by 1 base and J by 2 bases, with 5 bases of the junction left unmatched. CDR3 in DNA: TGCGCCAGCAGCTTGTTGCGGGGGGCAACCTACGAGCAGTACTTC. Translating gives CASSLLRGATYEQYF.